The present T cell receptor (beta chain) was sequenced within a study of T cells in tuberculosis. Turning to the study itself: T cells were selected with CD1B tetramers loaded with glucose monomycolate. A South African cohort included IGRA-negative adolescents, latently infected IGRA-positive adolescents and adults with active tuberculosis. Regarding the study as a whole: Smaller alpha distances in active tuberculosis partly reflected shorter CDR3-alpha lengths. A GMM-specific repertoire classifier reached roughly 90% accuracy, AUROC approximately 0.9.

A remark on this clone: Its matching antigen is unknown.

Germline-derived CDR1 and CDR2 are SGHVS and FQNEAQ. V was pared by 3 bases and J by 0 bases, with 2 bases of the junction left unmatched. This CDR3 has 14 amino acids. Assay used: immunoSEQ multiplex PCR; TCRdb lists only in-frame clones, some missing. Here the sample spans approximately 29,000 clones, around 87% being singletons. The source is a donor aged 10 to 29 with latent tuberculosis or without tuberculosis infection. The chain links TRBV7-8 to TRBJ2-7; 7 nucleotides agree with TRBD2. Sequenced sample: PBMCs. The CDR3 reads CASSFGGSSYEQYF. As DNA, the CDR3 is TGTGCCAGCAGCTTCGGCGGGAGCTCCTACGAGCAGTACTTC.